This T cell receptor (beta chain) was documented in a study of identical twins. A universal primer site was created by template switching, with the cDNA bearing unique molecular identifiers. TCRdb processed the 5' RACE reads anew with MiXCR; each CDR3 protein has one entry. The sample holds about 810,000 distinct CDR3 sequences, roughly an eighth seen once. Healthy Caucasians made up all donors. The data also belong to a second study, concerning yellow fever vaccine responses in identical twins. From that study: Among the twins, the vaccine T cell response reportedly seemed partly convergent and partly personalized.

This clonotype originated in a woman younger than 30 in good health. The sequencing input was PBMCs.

The CDR3 is CASSLEGLRGETQYF. The DNA for the CDR3 is TGTGCCAGCAGCTTAGAGGGTCTGCGGGGTGAGACCCAGTACTTC. The V call is TRBV7-9, the J call TRBJ2-5; TRBD2 might be the D (6 bases). V lost 1 base and J 5 bases, leaving 14 bases between the germline ends. The CDR3 covers 15 residues. Per germline, CDR1 SEHNR and CDR2 FQNEAQ (reference sequence).